This TCR beta chain was profiled in a study of cytomegalovirus exposure and HLA in healthy donors (TCRdb year 2017). With respect to the entire study: In an earlier analysis of some 610 of the donors, roughly 300 Gb of sequence data and 90 million to 130 million unique TCR beta sequences from 150 million to 200 million T cells were reported. In a later analysis, previously published TCR beta repertoires from more than 500 donors were re-analyzed and high-resolution HLA genotyping was added so that TCR occurrence patterns could be studied. Alongside the repertoire data, information on donor age, sex, ethnicity and CMV serostatus was compiled. The study used immunosequencing to profile the T cell repertoires of more than 650 subjects and linked those repertoires to cytomegalovirus serostatus. An earlier analysis of around 640 of the donors used high-throughput TCR beta sequencing to judge whether each TCR beta V gene segment behaved as functional or pseudogenic. About 320 gigabases of sequencing data and 78 million or so unique TCR sequences were included in an early release covering about 700 HLA-typed donors. The aim of the study was to test whether cataloging public T cell receptors could identify signatures of past pathogen exposure. HLA typing covered class I and class II loci at four-digit resolution. Typing coverage varied by locus: 629-630 donors for A, B, C, DRB1 and DQB1; 522 for DQA1; about 600 for DPA1; around 450 for DPB1. Besides the first cohort of about 730 subjects, a separate validation cohort made up of over 95 different subjects was used. High-throughput TCR immunosequencing, statistical association of individual TCRs with disease status, and machine learning were combined to predict cytomegalovirus infection status. All discovery cohort repertoires had been generated using a single sequencing platform. The genetic ancestry cluster associated with self-reported Caucasian donors included approximately 85% of the 398 genotyped donors. Rather than using new phenotypic data, the later analysis identified candidate immune exposures from TCR beta sequences and from how often those sequences occurred across donors. A handful of DR-DQ haplotypes were treated as single units for association and clustering because of strong linkage in the cohort. Among 350 to 400 genotyped donors of the cohort, an average of 235,054 unique TCR beta nucleotide sequences were sequenced per donor, roughly 20% of them non-productive. A later genetic analysis used genome-wide SNP genotypes for about 60% of the roughly 700 donors, treating that subset as a discovery cohort.

Regarding this clone: No antigen is known for it. No base qualities exist here, and no much larger clone lies one base off it.

The library relied on the immunoSEQ multiplex PCR assay. A mixture of 60 forward primers for TCR Vbeta segments and 13 reverse primers for TCR Jbeta segments was used in the multiplex PCR. Amplification of the CDR3 region of rearranged TCR beta genes was performed with a multiplex PCR assay on genomic DNA. Amplified TCR beta libraries were sequenced as 87-base-pair reads on the Illumina HiSeq System. Per the authors' processing: Across the 500 to 700 repertoires, a later analysis counted 80 million or so unique TCR beta chains, some 11 million of which were shared by at least two donors. Raw reads were error-corrected and collapsed into unique sequences by a nearest-neighbor algorithm in which closely related sequences were merged to remove PCR and sequencing errors. CDR3 sequences were aligned to IMGT reference sequences to assign V, D and J gene segments. Each retained sequence needed at least a six-nucleotide match to both a V gene segment and a J gene segment. Rearrangements were called productive when the CDR3 lacked stop codons and stayed in frame with V and J; all others were non-productive. CDR3 was defined according to IMGT convention as the region running from the second conserved V-encoded cysteine to the conserved J-encoded phenylalanine. The earlier analysis of 550 to 650 of the donors excluded any sequence lacking an unambiguous match to a single V gene segment. An earlier analysis of 500 to 600 of the donors classified V segments as functional when productive rearrangements were above 56.7% and as segregating when the standard deviation between donors was above 5%. A statistical classification framework was built for diagnosing cytomegalovirus status from the catalog of TCR beta chain sequences. A later analysis assigned V and J genes by comparing TCR nucleotide sequences with IMGT/GENE-DB human TR gene sequences. In a later analysis, CDR3 sequences and most-parsimonious VDJ recombination scenarios were assigned using the TCRdist pipeline. In a later analysis, each TCR beta chain was defined by its CDR3 amino acid sequence together with its V-gene family, and reads without a unique V-gene family were excluded. In a later analysis, 500 to 700 highly shared, low-generation-probability nucleotide sequences were removed to address suspected cross-contamination and a sequencing artifact. In a later analysis, a clonal expansion index for each public chain was calculated from normalized within-repertoire ranks of inferred template counts. In a later analysis, generation probabilities were computed with a VDJ recombination model fitted to out-of-frame rearrangements, and the resulting probabilities were checked against IGoR. In a later analysis, TCR-TCR, TCR-HLA and TCR-CMV co-occurrence was scored with hypergeometric tests, and a repertoire-size bias correction was applied to TCR pairs. False discovery rates were estimated in a later analysis by permuting HLA or CMV assignments 20 times. A later analysis grouped co-occurring TCRs with DBSCAN, adding TCRdist sequence similarity when clustering within HLA-allele-positive subsets. For co-occurrence clustering, repertoires with fewer than 30,000 or more than 120,000 public chains were excluded, along with roughly 5 repertoires with anomalous nucleotide sharing. Entries here come from immuneACCESS through TCRdb and include only in-frame sequences with V and J called. Some clones fail to appear in such tables; in the studies checked, an unresolved V gene covers under half of the shortfall, and the cause of the remainder is unknown. The V and J calls and clone size were taken over from that table, and D and trimming were inferred from the DNA. A total of 200,000 to 250,000 clones appear in this sample, about four fifths of them only once. Together, the top ten hold 4.5% to 6% of the sample.

Broader findings and caveats from the paper: An earlier analysis of approximately 500 of the donors showed that most TCR beta V segments appeared in productive rearrangements either about 87% or about 30% of the time, which broadly matched IMGT annotations. The presence/absence analyses assumed that sequencing depth was roughly uniform across donors, and that assumption may not be true. A few of the identified cytomegalovirus-associated TCR beta chains were confirmed in vitro to be specific for cytomegalovirus antigens. A group of highly shared sequence variants was considered likely to be a technical artifact of the sequencing pipeline. In a later analysis, TCR association rates were found to vary across HLA loci, with the most associated TCRs seen for DRB1 alleles and the fewest for HLA-C alleles. Specific HLA alleles were associated with 15,000 to 20,000 TCR beta sequences at a false discovery rate of 0.05 in a later analysis. A later genetic analysis reported fewer N-insertions in productive TCRs among donors in an Asian-associated ancestry cluster than the roughly 640-donor mean. Only TCR beta chains were sequenced in this cohort, and the absence of alpha or paired-chain data limited detectable features. The authors suggested that the approach could potentially be generalized to other disease states and immunological phenotypes. In both the original and validation cohorts, the classifier was reported to diagnose cytomegalovirus status with high specificity and sensitivity. Because counts were too low, roughly 16 rarely observed V segments, including chromosome 9 orphons, were left out of the earlier analysis of about 500 of the donors. A later analysis found that most CMV-associated TCR beta chains appeared HLA-restricted, with HLA associations seemingly driven largely by CMV exposure. Because some donors lacked HLA typing at each locus, the association tests relied only on the typed subset. CMV serostatus was the only immune exposure information available for the cohort. According to a later analysis, parvovirus B19, influenza, CMV and Epstein-Barr virus appeared linked to several top co-occurrence clusters. Assigning TCR associations to individual alleles was difficult when HLA alleles, especially DR and DQ, strongly co-occurred. Compared with equally common non-associated chains, HLA-associated TCR beta chains in a later analysis were more clonally expanded and had lower generation probabilities. The 87-base-pair reads could not distinguish some IMGT-functional V segments, including TRBV6-2 and TRBV6-3, so those segments were excluded. While some public TCRs were present in many individuals, most TCR sequences turned up only very rarely across donors. The study gave a list of 150 to 200 TCR beta chains associated with cytomegalovirus. V-gene and J-gene trimming of TCR beta chains was associated with a missense DCLRE1C variant in a later genetic analysis, and the association was replicated in an independent cohort. Correlated functional status among segregating V segments might reflect linkage disequilibrium, but an unknown experimental factor could not be ruled out. A further reported finding was that TCR beta sequences accurately predicted the HLA-A and HLA-B alleles for most subjects in the first cohort.

From the germline V gene, CDR1 is SNHLY and CDR2 is FYNNEI. From its cysteine to its phenylalanine, the CDR3 spans 15 amino acids. Of all the DNA, just the CDR3 is kept, 45 bases in frame from base 1. V ends up 3 bases short and J 3 bases short, with an unmatched junction base count of 3. In total, around 600 healthy bone marrow donors made up the cohort. All cohort members were sampled while nominally healthy, although unrecorded immune exposures were likely present. The donor was CMV seropositive and was included in the group of 289 seropositive cohort members. A peripheral blood sample was collected from each donor, and TCR beta sequencing was performed on peripheral blood mononuclear cells. The Qiagen DNeasy Blood Extraction Kit was used to extract genomic DNA from the blood cell samples.

The sequenced sample was PBMCs. The chain links TRBV2 with TRBJ2-3; TRBD1 agrees with 10 junctional bases. This receptor was obtained from a woman in her 40s in good health and CMV-seropositive. In nucleotide form, the sequence is TGTGCCAGCAGTGATAGGACAGGGGGGACAGATACGCAGTATTTT. Its protein reads: CASSDRTGGTDTQYF.